What follows are 12 T cell receptor beta chains derived from one specimen sequenced in a study of CD8 T cells in ankylosing spondylitis. TCRdb reprocessed the 5' RACE reads with MiXCR, giving one entry per CDR3 protein. Of around 100,000 distinct CDR3 sequences listed, around 24% are singletons. The sample consisted of synovial fluid, either unsorted or a sorted T cell fraction (not recorded which). The receptors come from a male donor with ankylosing spondylitis.

The table lists this clonotype with many counts. V is TRBV5-6 and J is TRBJ2-7; tentative D call: TRBD1 (6 bases). V lost 3 bases and J lost 1, with 14 bases in between. This CDR3 has 15 amino acids. Germline V gives CDR1 SGHDT, CDR2 YYEEEE. The CDR3 DNA reads TGTGCCAGCAGCTACAGGGTCTCCGGTTCCTACGAGCAGTACGTC. This encodes CASSYRVSGSYEQYV.

Only one count was recorded for this clonotype. The chain joins TRBV11-1 to TRBJ2-1, with 11 bases fitting TRBD2. The ends lost 5 bases at V and 1 base at J; junction bases unmatched: 10. This CDR3 has 18 residues. The germline V gene has CDR1 SGHAT and CDR2 FQDESV (reference sequence). The CDR3 DNA reads as TGTGCCAGCAGCCTCGAAGACTGGACTAGCGGGTCCTACAATGAGCAGTTCTTC. It yields the protein CASSLEDWTSGSYNEQFF.

The chain is built from TRBV10-3 and TRBJ2-1; 10 bases are shared with TRBD2. The CDR3 extends over 15 amino acids. The J segment lost 5 bases and the V segment lost 6 bases, leaving 7 bases of the junction unmatched. From germline, CDR1 is ENHRY and CDR2 SYGVKD. This CDR3 is CAISQWTSGDNEQFF. DNA of the CDR3: TGTGCCATCAGCCAATGGACTAGCGGAGACAATGAGCAGTTCTTC.

V and J are TRBV7-2 and TRBJ1-5; D uncertain. Trimming removed 5 bases from V and 0 bases from J, with 11 bases in between. From germline, CDR1 is SGHTA and CDR2 FQGNSA. There are 15 residues in the CDR3. The CDR3 protein is CASSERAHSNQPQHF. The DNA for the CDR3 is TGTGCCAGCAGCGAAAGGGCGCATAGCAATCAGCCCCAGCATTTT.

The rearrangement links TRBV11-2 to TRBJ2-1, with D perhaps being TRBD1 or TRBD2 (5 bases each). Per the germline V gene, CDR1 is SGHAT and CDR2 is FQNNGV. This CDR3 is 18 amino acids long. V dropped 4 bases and J dropped 5 bases, with 24 bases sitting between them. Here the CDR3 reads CASSYTGIQTTENNEQFF. The CDR3 DNA sequence: TGTGCCAGCAGCTACACCGGGATCCAAACGACAGAGAACAATGAGCAGTTCTTC.

In this sample, this clonotype turned up many times. The V call is TRBV20-1, the J call TRBJ1-5; 9 bases match TRBD1. Trimming at V came to 0 bases and at J to 1 base, leaving 4 bases not matched to a gene. This CDR3 comprises 16 residues. Germline assignment: CDR1 DFQATT and CDR2 SNEGSKA (reference sequence). This CDR3 reads CSARDRGTGSNQPQHF. In nucleotides, the CDR3 is TGCAGTGCTAGAGATCGTGGGACAGGGAGCAATCAGCCCCAGCATTTT.

There are many counts of this clonotype. The chain links TRBV2 to TRBJ1-1, with D tentatively TRBD1 (5 bases). Deletions cut 4 bases from V and 5 bases from J, with 11 bases between. The CDR3 is made up of 13 amino acids. Per germline, CDR1 SNHLY and CDR2 FYNNEI. The CDR3 region has the DNA TGTGCCAGCAGTGGATTTCGGGGGACTGAAGCTTTCTTT. The encoded protein is CASSGFRGTEAFF.

The chain recombines TRBV29-1 with TRBJ2-1, with D possibly being TRBD1 or TRBD2 (5 bases each). Germline-derived CDR1 and CDR2 are SQVTM and ANQGSEA. With 8 bases removed from V and 7 bases from J, the gap between germline ends came to 12 bases. CDR3 length: 11 residues. The CDR3 bases are TGCAGCCTGAGGGGCCGTAATGAGCAGTTCTTC. Encoded protein: CSLRGRNEQFF.

This clonotype was seen ten or more times. This chain joins TRBV28 and TRBJ1-1; TRBD1 is a possible D gene (6 bases). This CDR3 is built from 15 residues. Looked up from germline, CDR1 is MDHEN and CDR2 is SYDVKM. Trimming removed 7 bases from V and 1 base from J, with 16 bases in between. The DNA of the CDR3 is TGTGCCAGCAACCCGGGAGGGGGACCGAACACTGAAGCTTTCTTT. It encodes CASNPGGGPNTEAFF.

This clonotype was found a few times. The V and J genes are TRBV12-3 or TRBV12-4 and TRBJ2-3, with D possibly being TRBD1 (6 bases). Trimming shortened V by 5 bases and J by 2 bases, and 11 bases separated the two germline ends. The CDR3 sequence is 14 residues long. In DNA, the CDR3 is TGTGCCAGCAGTCTAGGGGACATCACAGATACGCAGTATTTT. Amino acid sequence: CASSLGDITDTQYF.

The chain links TRBV6-1 to TRBJ2-5; 7 bases are shared with TRBD2. V shed 7 bases and J 5 bases; nucleotides not matched to a gene: 16. The CDR3 covers 16 residues. Germline V gene lookup returns CDR1 MNHNS and CDR2 SASEGT. The CDR3 sequence is CASIPGGSEPGETQYF. In DNA, the CDR3 is TGTGCCAGCATCCCTGGCGGGAGCGAGCCGGGCGAGACCCAGTACTTC.

This clonotype was recorded many times. The chain recombines TRBV20-1 with TRBJ2-7, with TRBD1 as a possible D gene (5 bases). From germline, CDR1 is DFQATT and CDR2 SNEGSKA (reference sequence). The CDR3 totals 14 residues. Trimming left V 5 bases short and J 2 bases short, with 16 bases between. CDR3 DNA sequence: TGCAGTGCTGGAACCTCCAGGGCTACCTACGAGCAGTACTTC. It translates to CSAGTSRATYEQYF.